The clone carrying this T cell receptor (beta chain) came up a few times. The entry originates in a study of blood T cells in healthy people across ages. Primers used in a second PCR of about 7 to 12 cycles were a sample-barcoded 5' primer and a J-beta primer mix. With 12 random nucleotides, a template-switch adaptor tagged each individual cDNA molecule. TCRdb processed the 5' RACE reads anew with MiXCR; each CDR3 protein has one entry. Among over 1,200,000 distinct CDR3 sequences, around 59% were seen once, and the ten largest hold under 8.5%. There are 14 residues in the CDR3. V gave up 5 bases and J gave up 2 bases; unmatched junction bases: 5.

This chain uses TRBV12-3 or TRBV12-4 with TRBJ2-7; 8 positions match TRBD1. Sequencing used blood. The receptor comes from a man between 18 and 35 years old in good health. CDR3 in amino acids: CASSDGTGPYEQYF. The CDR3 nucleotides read TGTGCCAGCAGTGACGGGACAGGCCCCTACGAGCAGTACTTC.